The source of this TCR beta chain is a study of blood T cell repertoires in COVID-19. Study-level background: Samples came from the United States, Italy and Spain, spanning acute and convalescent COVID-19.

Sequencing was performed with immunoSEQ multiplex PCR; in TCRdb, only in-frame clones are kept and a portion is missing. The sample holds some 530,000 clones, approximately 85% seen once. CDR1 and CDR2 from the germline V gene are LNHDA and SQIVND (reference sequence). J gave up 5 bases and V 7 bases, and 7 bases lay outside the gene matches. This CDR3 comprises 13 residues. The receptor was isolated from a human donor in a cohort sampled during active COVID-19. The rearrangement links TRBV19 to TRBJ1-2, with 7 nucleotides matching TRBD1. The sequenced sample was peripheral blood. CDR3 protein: CASTPQGFYGYTF. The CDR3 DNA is TGTGCCAGTACCCCACAGGGGTTTTATGGCTACACCTTC.